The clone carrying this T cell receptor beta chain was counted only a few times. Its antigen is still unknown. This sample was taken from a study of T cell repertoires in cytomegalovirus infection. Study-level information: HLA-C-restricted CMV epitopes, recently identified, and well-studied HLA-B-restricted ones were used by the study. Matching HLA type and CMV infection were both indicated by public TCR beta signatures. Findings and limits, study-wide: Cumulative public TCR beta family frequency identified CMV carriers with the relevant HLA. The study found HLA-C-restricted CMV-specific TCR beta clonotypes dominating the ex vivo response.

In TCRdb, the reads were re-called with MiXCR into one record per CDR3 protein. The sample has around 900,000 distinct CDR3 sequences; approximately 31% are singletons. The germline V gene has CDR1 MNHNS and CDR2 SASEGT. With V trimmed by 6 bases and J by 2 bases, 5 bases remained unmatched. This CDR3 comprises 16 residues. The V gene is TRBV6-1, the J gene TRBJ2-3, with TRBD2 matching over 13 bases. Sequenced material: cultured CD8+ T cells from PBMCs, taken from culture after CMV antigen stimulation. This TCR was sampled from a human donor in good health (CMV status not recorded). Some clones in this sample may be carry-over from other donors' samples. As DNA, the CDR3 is TGTGCCAGCAGACGACTAGCGGGGGGTACCACAGATACGCAGTATTTT. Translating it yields CASRRLAGGTTDTQYF.